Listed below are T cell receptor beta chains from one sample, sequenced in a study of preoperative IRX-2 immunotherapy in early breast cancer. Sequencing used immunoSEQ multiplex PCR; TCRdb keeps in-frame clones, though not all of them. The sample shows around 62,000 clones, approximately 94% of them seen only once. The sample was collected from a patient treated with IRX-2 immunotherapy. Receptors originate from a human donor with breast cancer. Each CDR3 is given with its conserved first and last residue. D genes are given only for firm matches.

CDR3: CAWSGQGGGDTQYF
DNA: TGTGCCTGGAGTGGACAGGGGGGTGGAGATACGCAGTATTTT
J: TRBJ2-3
D: TRBD1
V: TRBV30

CDR3: CASSPQEGGTGCHEQYF
DNA: TGTGCCAGCTCACCACAGGAGGGGGGGACAGGGTGCCACGAGCAGTACTTC
J: TRBJ2-7
D: TRBD1
V: TRBV18

CDR3: CASSLGVDTQYF
DNA: TGCGCCAGCAGCTTGGGCGTAGATACGCAGTATTTT
J: TRBJ2-3
D: -
V: TRBV5-1

CDR3: CASRSLNQETQYF
DNA: TGTGCCAGCAGAAGTCTGAACCAAGAGACCCAGTACTTC
J: TRBJ2-5
D: -
V: TRBV27

CDR3: CASSLSPLTGTDTQYF
DNA: TGTGCCAGCAGTTTATCCCCCCTTACCGGCACAGATACGCAGTATTTT
J: TRBJ2-3
D: -
V: TRBV27

CDR3: CASSPWTSADTQYF
DNA: TGTGCCAGCTCCCCTTGGACATCAGCGGATACGCAGTATTTT
J: TRBJ2-3
D: -
V: TRBV9

CDR3: CASSHFGGQKNQPQHF
DNA: TGTGCCAGCAGCCATTTCGGAGGACAAAAGAATCAGCCCCAGCATTTT
J: TRBJ1-5
D: -
V: TRBV28

CDR3: CASSFGTYEQYF
DNA: TGTGCCAGCAGTTTTGGGACCTACGAGCAGTACTTC
J: TRBJ2-7
D: -
V: TRBV6-5

CDR3: CASSLGSGSRETQYF
DNA: TGTGCCAGCAGCTTAGGTAGCGGGAGCAGAGAGACCCAGTACTTC
J: TRBJ2-5
D: TRBD2
V: TRBV11-3

CDR3: CASSQTGAYTEAFF
DNA: TGTGCCAGCAGCCAAACGGGGGCCTACACTGAAGCTTTCTTT
J: TRBJ1-1
D: -
V: TRBV7-9

CDR3: CASSQSGTGGVHTQYF
DNA: TGCGCCAGCAGTCAATCCGGGACAGGGGGCGTACATACGCAGTATTTT
J: TRBJ2-3
D: TRBD1
V: TRBV23-1

CDR3: CASRILARETQYF
DNA: TGTGCCAGCAGGATTCTAGCGCGGGAGACCCAGTACTTC
J: TRBJ2-5
D: -
V: TRBV6-5